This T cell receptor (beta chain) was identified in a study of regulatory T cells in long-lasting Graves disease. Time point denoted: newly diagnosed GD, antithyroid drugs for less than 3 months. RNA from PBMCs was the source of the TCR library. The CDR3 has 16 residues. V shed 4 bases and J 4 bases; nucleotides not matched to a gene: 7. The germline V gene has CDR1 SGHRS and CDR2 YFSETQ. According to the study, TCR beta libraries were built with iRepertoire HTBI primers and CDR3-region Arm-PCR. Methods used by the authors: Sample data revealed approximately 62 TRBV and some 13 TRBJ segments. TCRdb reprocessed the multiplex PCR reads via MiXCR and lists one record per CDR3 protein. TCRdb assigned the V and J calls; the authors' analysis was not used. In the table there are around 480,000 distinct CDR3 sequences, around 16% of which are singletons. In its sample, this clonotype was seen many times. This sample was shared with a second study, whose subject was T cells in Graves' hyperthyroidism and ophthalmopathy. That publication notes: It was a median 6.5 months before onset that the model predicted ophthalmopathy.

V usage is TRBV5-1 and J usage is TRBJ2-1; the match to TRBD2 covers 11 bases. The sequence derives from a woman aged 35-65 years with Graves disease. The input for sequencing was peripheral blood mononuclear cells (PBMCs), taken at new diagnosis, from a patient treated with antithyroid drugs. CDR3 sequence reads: CASSTAGLAAYNEQFF. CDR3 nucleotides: TGCGCCAGCAGCACGGCGGGACTAGCGGCTTACAATGAGCAGTTCTTC.